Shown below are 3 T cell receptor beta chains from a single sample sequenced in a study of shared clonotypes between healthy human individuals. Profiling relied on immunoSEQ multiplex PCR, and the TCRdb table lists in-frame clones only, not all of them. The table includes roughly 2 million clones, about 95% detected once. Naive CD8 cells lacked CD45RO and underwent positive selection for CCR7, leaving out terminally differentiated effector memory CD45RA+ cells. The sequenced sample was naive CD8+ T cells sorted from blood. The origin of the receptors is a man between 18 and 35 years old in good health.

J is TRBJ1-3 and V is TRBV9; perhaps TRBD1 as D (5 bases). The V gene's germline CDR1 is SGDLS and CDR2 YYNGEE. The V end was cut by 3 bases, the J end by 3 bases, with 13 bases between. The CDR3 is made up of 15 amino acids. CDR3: CASSARRDLGNTIYF. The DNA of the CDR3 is TGTGCCAGCAGCGCCCGGAGGGACCTTGGAAACACCATATATTTT.

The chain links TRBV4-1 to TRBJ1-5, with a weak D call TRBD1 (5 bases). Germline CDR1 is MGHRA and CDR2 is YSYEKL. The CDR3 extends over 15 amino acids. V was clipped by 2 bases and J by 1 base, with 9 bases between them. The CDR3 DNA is TGCGCCAGCAGCCAATCCCGGGACAGCAATCAGCCCCAGCATTTT. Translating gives CASSQSRDSNQPQHF.

This CDR3 reads CASSEGREWGQETQYF. The DNA for the CDR3 is TGTGCCAGCAGTGAAGGGCGGGAGTGGGGGCAAGAGACCCAGTACTTC. This rearrangement joins TRBV2 to TRBJ2-5; 7 bases are shared with TRBD2. There are 16 residues in the CDR3. After removal of 1 base from V and 2 bases from J, the junction contained 7 bases not matched to a gene. Germline V gene sequence: CDR1 SNHLY, CDR2 FYNNEI.